This TCR beta chain was captured by sequencing in a study of T cell responses to AZD1222 COVID-19 vaccine. Study details: Both about-4-week and about-12-week second-dose recipients were combined. Study observations and caveats: Elevations in Spike-specific TCR breadth and depth followed administration of two AZD1222 doses.

Germline CDR1 reads SGHRS; CDR2 reads YFSETQ. The V gene lost 0 bases and the J gene lost 6 bases, with 10 bases spanning the gap. The CDR3 length is 13 residues. To note about this clone: The antigen remains undetermined.

Repertoires were generated with immunoSEQ multiplex PCR, while TCRdb's copy carries only in-frame clones and drops some. The sample carries some 120,000 clones, roughly 91% recorded once. The sequence was collected from an adult in good health. The sample in question was peripheral blood, obtained on day 0 of AZD1222 vaccination. The chain employs TRBV5-1 and TRBJ2-7; the D is unclear. CDR3 in amino acids: CASSLETYSEQYF. The DNA for the CDR3 is TGCGCCAGCAGCTTGGAGACCTACAGCGAGCAGTACTTC.